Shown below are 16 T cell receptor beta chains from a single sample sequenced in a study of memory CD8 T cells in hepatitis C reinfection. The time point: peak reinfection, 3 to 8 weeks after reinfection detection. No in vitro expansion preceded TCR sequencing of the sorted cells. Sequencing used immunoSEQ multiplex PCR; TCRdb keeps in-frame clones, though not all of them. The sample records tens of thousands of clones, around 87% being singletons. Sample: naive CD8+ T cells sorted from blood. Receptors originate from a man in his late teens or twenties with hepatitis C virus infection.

CDR3 coding DNA: TGTGCCAGCAGTTTAACAGGGAATACTGAAGCTTTCTTT. This translates into CASSLTGNTEAFF. This rearrangement joins TRBV6-6 to TRBJ1-1; D is possibly TRBD1 (6 bases). Germline values: CDR1 MNHNY, CDR2 SVGAGI (reference sequence). V lost 4 bases, J lost 5 bases, and 11 bases lay in between. The CDR3 totals 13 residues.

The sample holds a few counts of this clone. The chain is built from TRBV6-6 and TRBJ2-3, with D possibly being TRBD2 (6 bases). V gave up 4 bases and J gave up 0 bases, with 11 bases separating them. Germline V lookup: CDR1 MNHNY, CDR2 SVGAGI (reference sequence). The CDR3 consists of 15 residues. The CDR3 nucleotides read TGTGCCAGCAGTTCGACTAGGCCTAGCACAGATACGCAGTATTTT. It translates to CASSSTRPSTDTQYF.

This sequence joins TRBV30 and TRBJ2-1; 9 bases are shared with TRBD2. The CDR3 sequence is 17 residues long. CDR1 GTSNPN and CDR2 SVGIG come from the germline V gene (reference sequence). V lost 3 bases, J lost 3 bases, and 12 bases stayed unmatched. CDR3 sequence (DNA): TGTGCCTGGAGCCTTGGCGGGGGGGTTCCCTTCTACAATGAGCAGTTCTTC. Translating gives CAWSLGGGVPFYNEQFF.

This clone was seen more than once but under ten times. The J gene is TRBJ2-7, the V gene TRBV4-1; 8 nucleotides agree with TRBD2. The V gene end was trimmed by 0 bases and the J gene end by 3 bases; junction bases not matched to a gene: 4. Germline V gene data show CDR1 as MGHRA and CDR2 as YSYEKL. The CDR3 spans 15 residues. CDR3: CASSQEIGTSYEQYF. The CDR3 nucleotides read TGCGCCAGCAGCCAAGAAATAGGGACTAGCTACGAGCAGTACTTC.

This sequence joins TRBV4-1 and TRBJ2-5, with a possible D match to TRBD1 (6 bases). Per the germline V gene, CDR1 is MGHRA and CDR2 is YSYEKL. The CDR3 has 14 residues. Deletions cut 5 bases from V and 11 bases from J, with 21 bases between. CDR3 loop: CASSMIWARQGQYF. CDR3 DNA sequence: TGCGCCAGCAGCATGATATGGGCGCGTCAGGGGCAGTACTTC.

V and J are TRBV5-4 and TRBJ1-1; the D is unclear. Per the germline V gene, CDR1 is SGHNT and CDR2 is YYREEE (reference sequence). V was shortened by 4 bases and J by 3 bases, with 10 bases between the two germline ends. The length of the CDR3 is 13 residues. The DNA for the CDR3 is TGTGCCAGCAGCCTCTGGGGAGACACTGAAGCTTTCTTT. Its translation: CASSLWGDTEAFF.

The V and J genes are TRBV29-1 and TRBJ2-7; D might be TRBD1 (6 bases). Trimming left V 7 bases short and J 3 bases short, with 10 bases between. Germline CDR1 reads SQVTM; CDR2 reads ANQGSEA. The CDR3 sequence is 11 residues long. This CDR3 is CSGQDNYEQYF. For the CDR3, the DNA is TGCAGCGGACAGGATAACTACGAGCAGTACTTC.

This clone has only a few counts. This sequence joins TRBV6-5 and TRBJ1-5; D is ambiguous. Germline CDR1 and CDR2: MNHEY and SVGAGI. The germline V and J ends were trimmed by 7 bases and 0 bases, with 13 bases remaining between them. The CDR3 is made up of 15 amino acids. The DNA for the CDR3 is TGTGCCAGCAAGGAAGAGGAACGTAGCAATCAGCCCCAGCATTTT. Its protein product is CASKEEERSNQPQHF.

CDR3 DNA sequence: TGTGCCAGTAGCCCCGGACACCCGAGCTACAATGAGCAGTTCTTC. Its translation is CASSPGHPSYNEQFF. J is TRBJ2-1 and V is TRBV19, with TRBD1 as a possible D gene (5 bases). The germline gives CDR1 LNHDA, CDR2 SQIVND (reference sequence). The V gene lost 6 bases and the J gene lost 3 bases, with 15 bases spanning the gap. The CDR3 extends over 15 amino acids.

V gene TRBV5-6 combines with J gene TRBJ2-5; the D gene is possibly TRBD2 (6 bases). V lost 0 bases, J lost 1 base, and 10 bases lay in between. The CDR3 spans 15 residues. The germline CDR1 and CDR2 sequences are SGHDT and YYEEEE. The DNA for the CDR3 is TGTGCCAGCAGCTTGGGGGGAGGTCCCCAAGAGACCCAGTACTTC. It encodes CASSLGGGPQETQYF.

The CDR3 loop is CASIPQMRDTQYF. The CDR3 DNA reads as TGTGCCAGCATCCCACAAATGAGGGATACGCAGTATTTT. The rearrangement links TRBV6-6 to TRBJ2-3, with D hard to call. CDR1 and CDR2 from the germline V gene are MNHNY and SVGAGI (reference sequence). The CDR3 sequence is 13 residues long. Trimming left V 7 bases short and J 6 bases short, with 14 bases between.

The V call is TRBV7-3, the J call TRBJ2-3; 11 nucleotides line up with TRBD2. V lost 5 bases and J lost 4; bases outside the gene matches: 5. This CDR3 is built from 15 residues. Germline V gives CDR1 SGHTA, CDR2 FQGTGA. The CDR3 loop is CASSTTSGRADTQYF. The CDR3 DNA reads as TGTGCCAGCAGCACAACTAGCGGGAGAGCAGATACGCAGTATTTT.

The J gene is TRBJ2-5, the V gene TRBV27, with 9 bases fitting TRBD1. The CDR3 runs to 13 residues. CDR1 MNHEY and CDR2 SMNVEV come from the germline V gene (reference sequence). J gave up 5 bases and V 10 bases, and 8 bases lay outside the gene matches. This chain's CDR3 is CANSPDRGETQYF. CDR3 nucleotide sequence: TGTGCCAACTCCCCCGACAGGGGGGAGACCCAGTACTTC.

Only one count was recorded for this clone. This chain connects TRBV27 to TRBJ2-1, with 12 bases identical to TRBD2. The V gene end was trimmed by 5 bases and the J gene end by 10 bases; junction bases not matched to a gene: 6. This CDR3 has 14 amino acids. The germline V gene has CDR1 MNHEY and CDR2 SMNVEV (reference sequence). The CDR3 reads CASSPRTSGAEQFF. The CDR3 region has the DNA TGTGCCAGCAGTCCGAGGACTAGCGGGGCAGAGCAGTTCTTC.

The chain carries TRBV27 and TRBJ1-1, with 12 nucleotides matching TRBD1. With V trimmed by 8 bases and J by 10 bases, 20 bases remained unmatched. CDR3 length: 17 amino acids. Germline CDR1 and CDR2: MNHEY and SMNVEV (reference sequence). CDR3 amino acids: CASRPAGTGGLLLGAFF. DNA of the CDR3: TGTGCCAGCCGACCCGCCGGGACAGGGGGCCTGCTTTTGGGAGCTTTCTTT.

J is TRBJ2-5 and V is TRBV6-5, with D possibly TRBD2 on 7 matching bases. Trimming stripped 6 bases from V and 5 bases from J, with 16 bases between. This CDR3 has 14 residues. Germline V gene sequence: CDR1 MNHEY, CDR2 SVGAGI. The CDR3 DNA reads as TGTGCCAGCAGCCTTATACGGGGGGCCGAGACCCAGTACTTC. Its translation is CASSLIRGAETQYF.